This TCR beta chain was sequenced for a study of ipilimumab plus nivolumab after autologous stem cell transplantation. Study overall: Patients received a median of about five ipilimumab and roughly eight nivolumab doses. The study's findings and limits: Authors suggest TCR repertoire, Treg phenotype and gut microbiota support further study.

Checkpoint therapy with ipilimumab 1 mg/kg began 14 to 28 days after transplant. Patients got 3 mg/kg IV nivolumab weeks 1, 4, 7, 10, then biweekly through week 26. Repertoires were generated with immunoSEQ multiplex PCR, while TCRdb's copy carries only in-frame clones and drops some. The table includes some 17,000 clones, over 60% detected once. The CDR3 consists of 16 residues. V trimming: 4 bases; J trimming: 5 bases; junction bases outside the gene matches: 12. The germline gives CDR1 MGHRA, CDR2 YSYEKL. This clone was detected many times. What it binds is not known. The input for sequencing was PBMCs, taken in a trial of ipilimumab plus nivolumab as post-transplant consolidation. The chain links TRBV4-1 to TRBJ2-5; 8 bases are a match to TRBD2. The receptor's source is a male donor with diffuse large B-cell lymphoma. The CDR3 spells CASSPYRASGPETQYF. CDR3 sequence (DNA): TGCGCCAGCAGCCCCTATCGGGCTAGCGGGCCGGAGACCCAGTACTTC.